This TCR beta chain stems from a study of blood T cells in healthy people across ages. Concerning this clonotype: Its matching antigen is unknown.

Roughly 10 milliliters of peripheral blood were drawn from each donor. Each sample gave at least 6 million isolated PBMCs. Study-wide results and caveats: The study found more naive CD4+ cells and higher diversity in long-lived than aged donors.

A sample-barcoded 5' primer and a J-beta primer mix were used in a second PCR of about 7 to 12 cycles. TCRdb ran MiXCR on the 5' RACE reads and lists one entry per CDR3 protein. Of about a million distinct CDR3 sequences in the sample, roughly 51% are singletons; the top ten hold around 21%. Germline CDR1 reads SQVTM; CDR2 reads ANQGSEA. V lost 3 bases and J lost 1, with 13 bases in between. This CDR3 is 14 amino acids long. The chain is built from TRBV29-1 and TRBJ2-7; tentative D call: TRBD1 (7 bases). This sequence originates from a woman in her sixties in good health. Sequencing was performed on blood. CDR3 sequence (DNA): TGCAGCGTTGAGAGACAGGGAGGTTCCTACGAGCAGTACTTC. It encodes CSVERQGGSYEQYF.